This T cell receptor (beta chain) derives from a study of blood T cells in healthy people across ages. The use of a sample-barcoded 5' primer and a J-beta primer mix characterized a second PCR of about 7 to 12 cycles. TCRdb fed the 5' RACE reads into MiXCR, producing one record per CDR3 protein. The sample holds 1.6 million or so distinct CDR3 sequences, about 35% seen once. Overall study findings and caveats: Greater diversity and more naive CD4+ cells were seen in long-lived donors than in aged donors.

CDR3 length equals 17 residues. Germline values: CDR1 MGHDK, CDR2 SYGVNS. J was trimmed by 11 bases and V by 4 bases; bases with no gene match: 20. As regards this clonotype: No antigen is known for it.

The receptor's source is a woman aged 30 to 39 in good health. Sequencing used blood. The rearrangement uses TRBV25-1 and TRBJ2-5, with 9 positions matching TRBD1. The CDR3 DNA reads as TGTGCCAGCAGTGGGGTCGTGGGGACAGGGCCGGGGAATGAGCAGTACTTC. It specifies CASSGVVGTGPGNEQYF.